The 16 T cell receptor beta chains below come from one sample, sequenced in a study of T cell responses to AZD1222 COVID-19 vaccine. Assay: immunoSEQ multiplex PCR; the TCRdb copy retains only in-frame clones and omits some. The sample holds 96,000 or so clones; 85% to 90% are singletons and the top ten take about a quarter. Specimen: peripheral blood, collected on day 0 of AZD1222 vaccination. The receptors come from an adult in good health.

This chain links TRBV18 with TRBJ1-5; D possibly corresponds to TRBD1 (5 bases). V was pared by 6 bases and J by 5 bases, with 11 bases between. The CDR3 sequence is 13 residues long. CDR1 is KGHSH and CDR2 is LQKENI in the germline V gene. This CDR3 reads CASSQGRDQPQHF. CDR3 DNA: TGTGCCAGCTCCCAGGGCAGAGATCAGCCCCAGCATTTT.

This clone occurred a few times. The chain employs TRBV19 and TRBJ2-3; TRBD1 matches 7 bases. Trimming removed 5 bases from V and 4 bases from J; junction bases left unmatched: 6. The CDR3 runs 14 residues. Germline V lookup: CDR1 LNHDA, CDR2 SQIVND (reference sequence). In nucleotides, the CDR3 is TGTGCCAGTAGTGAGGCTAGGGGGCCAGATACGCAGTATTTT. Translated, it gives CASSEARGPDTQYF.

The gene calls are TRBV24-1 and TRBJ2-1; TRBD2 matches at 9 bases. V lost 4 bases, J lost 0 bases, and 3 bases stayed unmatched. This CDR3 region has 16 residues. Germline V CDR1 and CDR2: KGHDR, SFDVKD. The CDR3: CATSEISGSSYNEQFF. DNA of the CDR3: TGTGCCACCAGTGAAATTAGCGGGAGCTCCTACAATGAGCAGTTCTTC.

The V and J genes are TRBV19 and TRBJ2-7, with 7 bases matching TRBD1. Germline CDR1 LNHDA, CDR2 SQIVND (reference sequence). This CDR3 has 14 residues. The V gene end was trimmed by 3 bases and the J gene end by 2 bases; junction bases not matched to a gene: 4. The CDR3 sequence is CASSILDRAYEQYF. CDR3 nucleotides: TGTGCCAGTAGTATCCTAGACAGGGCCTACGAGCAGTACTTC. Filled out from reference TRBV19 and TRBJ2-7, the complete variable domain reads DGGITQSPKYLFRKEGQNVTLSCEQNLNHDAMYWYRQDPGQGLRLIYYSQIVNDFQKGDIAEGYSVSREKKESFPLTVTSAQKNPTAFYLCASSILDRAYEQYFGPGTRLTVT.

CDR3 protein: CATSDLKGGKDTQYF. CDR3 nucleotide sequence: TGTGCCACCAGTGATTTGAAGGGAGGCAAAGATACGCAGTATTTT. The V gene is TRBV24-1, the J gene TRBJ2-3; D is possibly TRBD2 (6 bases). This CDR3 spans 15 amino acids. The germline V gene has CDR1 KGHDR and CDR2 SFDVKD. V was trimmed by 0 bases and J by 5 bases, leaving 11 bases between them.

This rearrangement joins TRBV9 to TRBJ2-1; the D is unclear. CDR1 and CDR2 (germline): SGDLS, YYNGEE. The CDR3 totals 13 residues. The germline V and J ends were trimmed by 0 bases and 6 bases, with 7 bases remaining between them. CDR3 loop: CASSVVGSNEQFF. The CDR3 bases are TGTGCCAGCAGCGTAGTAGGCAGCAATGAGCAGTTCTTC.

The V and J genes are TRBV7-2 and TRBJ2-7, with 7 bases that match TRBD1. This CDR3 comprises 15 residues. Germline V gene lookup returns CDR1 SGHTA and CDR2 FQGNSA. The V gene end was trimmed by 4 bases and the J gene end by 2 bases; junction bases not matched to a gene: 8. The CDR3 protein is CASSYKQGPAYEQYF. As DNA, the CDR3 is TGTGCCAGCAGCTACAAACAGGGGCCAGCCTACGAGCAGTACTTC.

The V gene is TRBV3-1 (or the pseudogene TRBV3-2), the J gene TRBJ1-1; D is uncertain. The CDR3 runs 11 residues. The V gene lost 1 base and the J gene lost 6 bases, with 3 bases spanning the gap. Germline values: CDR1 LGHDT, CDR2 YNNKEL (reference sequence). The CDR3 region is CASSQGAEAFF. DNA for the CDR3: TGTGCCAGCAGCCAAGGGGCTGAAGCTTTCTTT.

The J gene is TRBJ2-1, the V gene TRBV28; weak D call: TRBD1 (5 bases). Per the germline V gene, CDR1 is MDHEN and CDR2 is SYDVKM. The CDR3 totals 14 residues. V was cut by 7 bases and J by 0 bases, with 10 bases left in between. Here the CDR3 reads CASTVDSSYNEQFF. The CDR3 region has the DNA TGTGCCAGCACGGTAGACAGCTCCTACAATGAGCAGTTCTTC.

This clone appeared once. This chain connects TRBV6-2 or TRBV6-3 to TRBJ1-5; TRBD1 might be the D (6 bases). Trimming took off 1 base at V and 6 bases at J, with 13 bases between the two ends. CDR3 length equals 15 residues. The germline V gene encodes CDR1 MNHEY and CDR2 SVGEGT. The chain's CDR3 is CASSYLGQGTQPQHF. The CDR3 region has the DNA TGTGCCAGCAGTTACTTGGGGCAGGGGACTCAGCCCCAGCATTTT.

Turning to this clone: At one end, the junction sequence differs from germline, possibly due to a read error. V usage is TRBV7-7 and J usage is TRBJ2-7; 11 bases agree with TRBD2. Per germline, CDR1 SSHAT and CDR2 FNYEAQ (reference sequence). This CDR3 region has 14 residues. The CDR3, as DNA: TGTGCTAGCAGCCCGGGACTAGCGGCGGGGGAGCAGTACTTC. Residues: CASSPGLAAGEQYF.

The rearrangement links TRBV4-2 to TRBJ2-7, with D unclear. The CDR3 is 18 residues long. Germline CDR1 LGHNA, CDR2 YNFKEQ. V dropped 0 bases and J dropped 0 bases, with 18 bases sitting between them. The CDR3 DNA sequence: TGTGCCAGCAGCCAAGACCCTCCAACACGGAGTAGCTCCTACGAGCAGTACTTC. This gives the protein CASSQDPPTRSSSYEQYF.

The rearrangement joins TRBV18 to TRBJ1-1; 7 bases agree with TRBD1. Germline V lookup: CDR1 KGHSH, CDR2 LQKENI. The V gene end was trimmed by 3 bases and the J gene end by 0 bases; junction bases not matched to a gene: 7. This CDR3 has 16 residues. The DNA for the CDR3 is TGTGCCAGCTCACCTCCCACGGGACAGATGAACACTGAAGCTTTCTTT. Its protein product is CASSPPTGQMNTEAFF. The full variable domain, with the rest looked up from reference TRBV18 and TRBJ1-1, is NAGVMQNPRHLVRRRGQEARLRCSPMKGHSHVYWYRQLPEEGLKFMVYLQKENIIDESGMPKERFSAEFPKEGPSILRIQQVVRGDSAAYFCASSPPTGQMNTEAFFGQGTRLTVV.

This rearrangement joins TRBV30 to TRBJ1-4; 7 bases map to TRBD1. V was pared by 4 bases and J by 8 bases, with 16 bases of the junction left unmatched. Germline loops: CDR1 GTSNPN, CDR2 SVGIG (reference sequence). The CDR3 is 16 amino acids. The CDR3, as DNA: TGTGCCTGGAACCAGAAGGACAGGAGTCGGGGGGAAAAACTGTTTTTT. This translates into CAWNQKDRSRGEKLFF. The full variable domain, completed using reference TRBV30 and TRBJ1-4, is SQTIHQWPATLVQPVGSPLSLECTVEGTSNPNLYWYRQAAGRGLQLLFYSVGIGQISSEVPQNLSASRPQDRQFILSSKKLLLSDSGFYLCAWNQKDRSRGEKLFFGSGTQLSVL.

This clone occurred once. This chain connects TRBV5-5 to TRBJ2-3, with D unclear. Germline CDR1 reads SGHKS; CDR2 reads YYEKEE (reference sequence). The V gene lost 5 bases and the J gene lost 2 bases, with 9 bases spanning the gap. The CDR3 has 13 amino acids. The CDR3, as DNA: TGTGCCAGCAGTTCCGGGTCCACAGATACGCAGTATTTT. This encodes CASSSGSTDTQYF.

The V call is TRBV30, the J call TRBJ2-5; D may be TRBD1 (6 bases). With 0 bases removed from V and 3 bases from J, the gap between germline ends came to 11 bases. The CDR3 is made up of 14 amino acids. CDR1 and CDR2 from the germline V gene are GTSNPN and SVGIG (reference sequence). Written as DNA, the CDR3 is TGTGCCTGGAGTGTACAGGGAGCCAAAGAGACCCAGTACTTC. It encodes CAWSVQGAKETQYF. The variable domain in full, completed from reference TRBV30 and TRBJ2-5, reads SQTIHQWPATLVQPVGSPLSLECTVEGTSNPNLYWYRQAAGRGLQLLFYSVGIGQISSEVPQNLSASRPQDRQFILSSKKLLLSDSGFYLCAWSVQGAKETQYFGPGTRLLVL.